The 4 T cell receptor beta chains below come from one sample, sequenced in a study of T-cell reconstitution after alpha-beta-depleted transplantation in children (dated by TCRdb to between 2015 and 2016). Libraries were constructed by PCR. The sample was run on an Illumina HiSeq 2500. Molecular barcoding was employed in the preparation of TCR libraries, with unique molecular identifiers being used to normalize TCRbeta repertoire quantification. TCRdb reprocessed the public reads (quality trimming at Q25 with fastp, clone calling with MiXCR) and kept in-frame beta chains. Rows are combined by CDR3 protein, so each entry shows the most common genes and DNA. The sample table lists hundreds of thousands of distinct CDR3 sequences, roughly 14% of them with a count of one. Around 4.5% of the sample belongs to the ten largest clones. The specimen comprised PBMCs, sampled from the stem cell graft. The receptors originated from a human donor who donated a stem cell graft to a child with Fanconi anemia.

The chain joins TRBV6-1 to TRBJ1-2; TRBD1 might be the D (5 bases). Germline V gene sequence: CDR1 MNHNS, CDR2 SASEGT. CDR3 length: 13 amino acids. With 5 bases removed from V and 7 bases from J, the gap between germline ends came to 14 bases. The CDR3 spells CASSMTGQGGYTF. The DNA for the CDR3 is TGTGCCAGCAGTATGACCGGCCAGGGTGGCTACACCTTC.

In nucleotides, the CDR3 is TGTGCCAGCAGCCGCGACAGGGTGGAGACCCAGTACTTC. Its protein product is CASSRDRVETQYF. J is TRBJ2-5 and V is TRBV7-2; 7 bases map to TRBD1. The CDR3 covers 13 residues. From germline, CDR1 is SGHTA and CDR2 FQGNSA. V lost 5 bases to trimming and J lost 5 bases; unmatched junction nucleotides: 5.

In this sample, this clonotype turned up many times. The rearrangement links TRBV7-8 to TRBJ2-5; TRBD2 aligns across 12 bases. In germline, CDR1 is SGHVS, CDR2 FQNEAQ. This CDR3 has 17 residues. J lost 1 base, V lost 6 bases, and 9 bases had no gene match. CDR3 loop: CASSSLRLAGAQETQYF. CDR3 DNA sequence: TGTGCCAGCAGTTCACTCCGACTAGCGGGAGCCCAAGAGACCCAGTACTTC.

The rearrangement links TRBV4-2 to TRBJ2-1; 8 bases agree with TRBD1. The V segment lost 0 bases and the J segment 4 bases; nucleotides outside the gene matches: 5. This CDR3 has 16 residues. The germline gives CDR1 LGHNA, CDR2 YNFKEQ. The CDR3 loop reads CASSQETTGGYNEQFF. The CDR3 nucleotides read TGTGCCAGCAGCCAAGAGACTACAGGGGGGTACAATGAGCAGTTCTTC.